This T cell receptor beta chain comes out of a study of blood T cell repertoires in COVID-19. Study-wide background: Acute and convalescent COVID-19 specimens originated in the United States, Italy and Spain. Sample material is recorded as cDNA or gDNA derived from T cells, B-cell-depleted T cells, or PBMCs.

In the original processing: Amplified reference gene primers provided the basis for estimating nucleated cell counts. TCRdb keeps only in-frame clones here, not all; method: immunoSEQ multiplex PCR. V, J and clone size reflect that table, while D and trimming were determined from the DNA. The sample lists about 45,000 clones, approximately 87% seen once, with approximately 5% in the top ten. The source material was peripheral blood. The receptor was isolated from a human donor in a cohort sampled during active COVID-19.

CDR3 in DNA: TGCGCCAGCAGCTTGTGGATTCTAGCGGATAACGAGCAGTACTTC. Its translation is CASSLWILADNEQYF. This sequence joins TRBV5-1 and TRBJ2-7; TRBD2 matches at 7 bases. This CDR3 has 15 residues. The ends lost 1 base at V and 5 bases at J; junction bases unmatched: 9. Germline V gives CDR1 SGHRS, CDR2 YFSETQ. The whole variable domain, remainder taken from reference TRBV5-1 and TRBJ2-7, is KAGVTQTPRYLIKTRGQQVTLSCSPISGHRSVSWYQQTPGQGLQFLFEYFSETQRNKGNFPGRFSGRQFSNSRSEMNVSTLELGDSALYLCASSLWILADNEQYFGPGTRLTVT.